This T cell receptor beta chain was documented in a study of prognosis after radiotherapy for stage I lung cancer. Sample share makes this clonotype medium-sized (0.01 to 0.1%). Starting from genomic DNA, TCR beta CDR3 was amplified through two-round multiplex PCR. Round one of PCR was performed, and it used primers specific to each TRBV and TRBJ gene. TCRdb re-called the multiplex PCR reads with MiXCR, one entry per CDR3 protein. The repertoire holds roughly 11,000 distinct CDR3 sequences, with 35% as singletons. Germline CDR1 LGHDT, CDR2 YNNKEL (reference sequence). The V and J ends lost 6 bases and 8 bases, in that order; junction bases with no gene match: 6. CDR3 length: 13 residues.

This clonotype originated in a donor over 45 with non-small cell lung cancer. Sample: PBMCs, taken before or after stereotactic body radiation therapy (not recorded which). V is TRBV3-1 and J is TRBJ2-1, with 8 bases aligning to TRBD1. As DNA, the CDR3 is TGTGCCAGCAGACGGACAGGGTTCCATGAGCAGTTCTTC. Protein: CASRRTGFHEQFF.